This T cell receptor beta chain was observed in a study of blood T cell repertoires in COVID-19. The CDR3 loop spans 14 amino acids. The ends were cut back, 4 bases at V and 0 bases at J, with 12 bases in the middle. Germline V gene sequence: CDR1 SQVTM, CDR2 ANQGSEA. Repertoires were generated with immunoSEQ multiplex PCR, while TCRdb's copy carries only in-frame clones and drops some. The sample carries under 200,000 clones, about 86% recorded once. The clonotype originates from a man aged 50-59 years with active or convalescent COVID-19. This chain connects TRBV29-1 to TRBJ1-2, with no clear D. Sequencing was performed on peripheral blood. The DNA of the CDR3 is TGCAGCGTTGGCGGCCGGCCCACTAACTATGGCTACACCTTC. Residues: CSVGGRPTNYGYTF.